This TCR beta chain was recovered during a study of identical twins. This CDR3 has 13 residues. Trimming took off 8 bases at V and 3 bases at J, with 13 bases between the two ends. Germline V gene data show CDR1 as LGHDT and CDR2 as YNNKEL (reference sequence). This clonotype was observed at least ten times. Its cognate antigen is unknown. Study observations and caveats: Part of the zero-insertion signal could reflect confounding by invariant MAIT and iNKT cells.

TCRdb re-called the 5' RACE reads with MiXCR, one entry per CDR3 protein. This sample has 520,000 or so distinct CDR3 sequences; roughly 21% occur once, and the top ten carry about 0.91%. The sample also formed part of further work on T cells expressing NK-cell markers. That source notes: Of eight sequenced donors, seven were HCMV-seropositive and one HCMV-seronegative. These clonotypes, the leaders elsewhere, also led the CD3+CD56-NKG2C+ fraction in several donors. Expanded NKG2C+ T cell clones had unclear HCMV specificity.

The chain uses TRBV3-1 and TRBJ1-2, with a possible D match to TRBD1 (6 bases). Sequencing was done on a sample of CD4+ T cells sorted from blood. The receptor comes from a woman in her late teens or twenties in good health. The CDR3 region is CASAQGLYYGYTF. As DNA, the CDR3 is TGTGCCAGCGCACAGGGCCTATACTATGGCTACACCTTC.